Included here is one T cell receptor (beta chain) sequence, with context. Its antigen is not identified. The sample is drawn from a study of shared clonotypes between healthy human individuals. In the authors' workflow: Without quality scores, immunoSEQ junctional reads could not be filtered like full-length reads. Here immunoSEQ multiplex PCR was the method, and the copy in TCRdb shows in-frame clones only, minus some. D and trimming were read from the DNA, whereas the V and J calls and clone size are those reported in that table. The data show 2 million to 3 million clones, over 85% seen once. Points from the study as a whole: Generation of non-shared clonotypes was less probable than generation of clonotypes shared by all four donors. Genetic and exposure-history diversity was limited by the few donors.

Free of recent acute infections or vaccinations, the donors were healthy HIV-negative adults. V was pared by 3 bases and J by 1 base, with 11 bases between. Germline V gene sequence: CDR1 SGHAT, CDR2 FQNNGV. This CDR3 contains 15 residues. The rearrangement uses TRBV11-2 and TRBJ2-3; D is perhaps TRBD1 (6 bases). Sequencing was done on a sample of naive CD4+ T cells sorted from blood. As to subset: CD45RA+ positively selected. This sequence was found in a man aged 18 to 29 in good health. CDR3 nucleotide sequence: TGTGCCAGCAGCTTCGACAGGACCGGCACAGATACGCAGTATTTT. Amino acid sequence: CASSFDRTGTDTQYF.